The clone carrying this T cell receptor (beta chain) came up many times. The entry originates in a study of T-cell reconstitution after alpha-beta-depleted transplantation in children. Per the germline V gene, CDR1 is SGHRS and CDR2 is YFSETQ. Trimming left V 3 bases short and J 0 bases short, with 12 bases between. The CDR3 covers 16 residues. Unique molecular identifiers were built into the TCRbeta library. TCRdb redid the calling of the PCR reads with MiXCR, one entry per CDR3 protein. In the table there are 700,000 to 850,000 distinct CDR3 sequences, roughly 15% of which are singletons. This chain connects TRBV5-1 to TRBJ1-4; tentatively, D is TRBD1 (6 bases). This specimen consisted of PBMCs, mostly from graft donor cells, obtained 360 days after TCRalphabeta/CD19-depleted stem cell transplant. The source of this sequence is a male patient aged 10-17 years who had a stem cell transplant for acute lymphoblastic leukemia, so the T cells may come from the graft donor. In DNA form, the CDR3 reads TGCGCCAGCAGCTGGGGGGGACAAGCAACTAATGAAAAACTGTTTTTT. Protein sequence: CASSWGGQATNEKLFF.